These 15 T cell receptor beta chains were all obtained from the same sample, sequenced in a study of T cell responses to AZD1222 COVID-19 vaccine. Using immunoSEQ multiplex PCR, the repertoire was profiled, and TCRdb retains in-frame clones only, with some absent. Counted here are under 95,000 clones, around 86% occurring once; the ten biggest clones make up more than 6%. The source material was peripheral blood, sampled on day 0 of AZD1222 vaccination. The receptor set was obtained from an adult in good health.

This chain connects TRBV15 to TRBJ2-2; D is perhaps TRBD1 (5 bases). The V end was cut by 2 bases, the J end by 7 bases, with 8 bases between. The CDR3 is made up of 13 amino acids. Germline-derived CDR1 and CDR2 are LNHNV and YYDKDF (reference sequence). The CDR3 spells CATSRTDSGELFF. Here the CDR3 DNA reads TGTGCCACCAGCAGAACAGACAGCGGGGAGCTGTTTTTT.

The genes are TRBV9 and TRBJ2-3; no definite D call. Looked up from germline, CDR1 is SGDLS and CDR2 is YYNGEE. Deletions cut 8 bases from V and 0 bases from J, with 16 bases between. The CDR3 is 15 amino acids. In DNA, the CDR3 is TGTGCCAGTGCCGGGCAGTCTTTTAGCACAGATACGCAGTATTTT. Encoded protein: CASAGQSFSTDTQYF.

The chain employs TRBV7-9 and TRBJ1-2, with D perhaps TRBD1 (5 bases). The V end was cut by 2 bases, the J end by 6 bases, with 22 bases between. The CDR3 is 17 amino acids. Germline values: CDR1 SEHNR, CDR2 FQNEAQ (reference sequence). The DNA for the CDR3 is TGTGCCAGCAGCTTATTTCCCTCTGGGACCCCGTCGAATGGCTACACCTTC. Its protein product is CASSLFPSGTPSNGYTF. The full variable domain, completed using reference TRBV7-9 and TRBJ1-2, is DTGVSQNPRHKITKRGQNVTFRCDPISEHNRLYWYRQTLGQGPEFLTYFQNEAQLEKSRLLSDRFSAERPKGSFSTLEIQRTEQGDSAMYLCASSLFPSGTPSNGYTFGSGTRLTVV.

CDR3: CASSLSGTGHSGANVLTF. The CDR3 DNA reads as TGTGCCAGCAGTTTATCAGGGACAGGGCACTCTGGGGCCAACGTCCTGACTTTC. V and J are TRBV27 and TRBJ2-6; 9 bases map to TRBD1. This CDR3 comprises 18 residues. Trimming removed 0 bases from V and 0 bases from J; junction bases left unmatched: 3. CDR1 and CDR2 (germline): MNHEY, SMNVEV (reference sequence).

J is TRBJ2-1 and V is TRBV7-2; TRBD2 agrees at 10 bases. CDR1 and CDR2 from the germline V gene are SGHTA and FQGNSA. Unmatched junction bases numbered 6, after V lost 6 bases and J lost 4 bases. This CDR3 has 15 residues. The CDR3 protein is CASRQAGGKYNEQFF. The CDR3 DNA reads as TGTGCCAGCAGGCAAGCGGGAGGGAAGTACAATGAGCAGTTCTTC.

The CDR3 protein is CASSFGQYGYTF. The CDR3 DNA is TGTGCCAGCAGTTTCGGTCAGTATGGCTACACCTTC. V is TRBV12-3 or TRBV12-4 and J is TRBJ1-2; D is unclear. The CDR3 is 12 residues long. V was cut by 3 bases and J by 5 bases, with 7 bases left in between.

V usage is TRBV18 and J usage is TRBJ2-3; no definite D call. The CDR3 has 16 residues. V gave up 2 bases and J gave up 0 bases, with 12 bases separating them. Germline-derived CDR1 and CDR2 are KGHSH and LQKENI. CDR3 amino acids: CASSPADGTSTDTQYF. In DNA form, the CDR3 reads TGTGCCAGCTCACCAGCGGACGGAACCAGCACAGATACGCAGTATTTT.

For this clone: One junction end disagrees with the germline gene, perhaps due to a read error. CDR3 region: CASSLDRAQPQHF. CDR3 in DNA: TGTGCCAGTAGTTTAGACAGGGCCCAGCCCCAGCATTTT. The rearrangement joins TRBV19 to TRBJ1-5, with 7 bases fitting TRBD1. The germline V gene has CDR1 LNHDA and CDR2 SQIVND (reference sequence). This CDR3 region has 13 residues. Looking up the rest from reference TRBV19 and TRBJ1-5 gives the full variable domain: DGGITQSPKYLFRKEGQNVTLSCEQNLNHDAMYWYRQDPGQGLRLIYYSQIVNDFQKGDIAEGYSVSREKKESFPLTVTSAQKNPTAFYLCASSLDRAQPQHFGDGTRLSIL.

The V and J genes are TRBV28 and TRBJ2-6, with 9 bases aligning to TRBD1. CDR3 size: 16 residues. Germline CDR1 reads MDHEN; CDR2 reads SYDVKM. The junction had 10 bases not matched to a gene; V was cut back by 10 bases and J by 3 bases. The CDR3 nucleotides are TGTGCCATTTCCCTCGGGACAGGGTATGGGGCCAACGTCCTGACTTTC. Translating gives CAISLGTGYGANVLTF.

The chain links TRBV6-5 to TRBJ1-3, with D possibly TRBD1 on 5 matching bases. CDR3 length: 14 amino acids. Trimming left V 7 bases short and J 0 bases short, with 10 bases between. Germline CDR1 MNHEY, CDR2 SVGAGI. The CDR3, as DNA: TGTGCCAGCAAAGGGGAACTCTCTGGAAACACCATATATTTT. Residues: CASKGELSGNTIYF.

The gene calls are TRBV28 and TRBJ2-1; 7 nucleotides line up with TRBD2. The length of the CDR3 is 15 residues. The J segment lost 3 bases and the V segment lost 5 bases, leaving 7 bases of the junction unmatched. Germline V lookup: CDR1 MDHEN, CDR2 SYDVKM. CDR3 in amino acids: CASSPGGNFYNEQFF. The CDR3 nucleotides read TGTGCCAGCAGTCCCGGGGGGAACTTCTACAATGAGCAGTTCTTC.

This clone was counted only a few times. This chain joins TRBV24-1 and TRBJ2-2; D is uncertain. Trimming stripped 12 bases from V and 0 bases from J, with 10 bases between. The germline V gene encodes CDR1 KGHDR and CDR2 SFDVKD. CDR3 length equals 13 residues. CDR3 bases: TGTGCCGCAGGCCTAGCGAACACCGGGGAGCTGTTTTTT. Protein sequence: CAAGLANTGELFF.

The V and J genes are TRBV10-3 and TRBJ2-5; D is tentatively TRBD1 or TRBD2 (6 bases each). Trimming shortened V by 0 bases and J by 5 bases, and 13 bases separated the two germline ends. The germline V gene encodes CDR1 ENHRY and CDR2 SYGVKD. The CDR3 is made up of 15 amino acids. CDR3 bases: TGTGCCATCAGTGAGTCGATTCTAGGGGGGGAGACCCAGTACTTC. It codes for CAISESILGGETQYF.

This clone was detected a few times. The CDR3 region is CASSLGNTGGNYGYTF. CDR3 nucleotides: TGTGCCAGCAGCTTAGGCAATACAGGGGGCAACTATGGCTACACCTTC. The rearrangement joins TRBV7-9 to TRBJ1-2, with 9 bases aligning to TRBD1. There are 16 residues in the CDR3. The junction had 5 bases not matched to a gene; V was cut back by 1 base and J by 2 bases. The V gene's germline CDR1 is SEHNR and CDR2 FQNEAQ (reference sequence).

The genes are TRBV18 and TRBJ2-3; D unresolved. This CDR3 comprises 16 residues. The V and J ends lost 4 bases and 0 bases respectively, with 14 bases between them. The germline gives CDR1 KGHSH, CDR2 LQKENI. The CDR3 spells CASSRSNHPSTDTQYF. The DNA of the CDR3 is TGTGCCAGCTCACGTAGCAACCACCCAAGCACAGATACGCAGTATTTT.